These T cell receptor beta chains were read from a single sample in a study of tumor-infiltrating lymphocytes in primary liver carcinoma. TCRdb processed the multiplex PCR reads anew with MiXCR; each CDR3 protein has one entry. Here the sample spans about 21,000 distinct CDR3 sequences, over 75% being singletons. The sample consisted of liver tumor tissue from sampling region 1. The receptors were sampled from a woman in her twenties or thirties with primary liver carcinoma and hepatitis B virus infection. CDR3s include the opening cysteine and the closing phenylalanine or tryptophan. The D gene is left open where the match is weak. A clone size is listed for some rows: how often the clone was seen (once, few, many), or a class if it is expanded.

clone_size	v_call	d_call	j_call	cdr3_nt	cdr3_aa
once	TRBV11-2	.	TRBJ2-5	TGTGCCAGCAACTTAGACTTCGGGACCCAAGAGACCCAGTACTTC	CASNLDFGTQETQYF
.	TRBV11-2	TRBD2	TRBJ2-6	TGTGCCAGCAGCTCAGTACTAGCGCCGACCTCTGGGGCCAACGTCCTGACTTTC	CASSSVLAPTSGANVLTF
few	TRBV6-5	TRBD1	TRBJ2-2	TGTGCCAGCAGTCCGCGGACAGGGTCCACTGGGGAACTGTTTTTT	CASSPRTGSTGELFF
medium-sized	TRBV10-3	.	TRBJ2-5	TGTGCCATCAGTGGGACAACAGGGGAGACCCAGTACTTC	CAISGTTGETQYF
.	TRBV10-3	.	TRBJ2-1	TGTGACATCAGTGATGTTGGTGGGATACATGAGCAGTTCTTC	CDISDVGGIHEQFF
.	TRBV11-3	.	TRBJ1-1	TGTGCCAGCAGCCTAGAAACAGGGAGCACTGGAGCTTTCTTT	CASSLETGSTGAFF
.	TRBV11-2	.	TRBJ1-1	TGTACCAGCAGCCCTAGGACAGAAGCTTTCTTT	CTSSPRTEAFF
.	TRBV6-2/TRBV6-3	.	TRBJ1-2	TGTGTCTGCAGTCCGCAGGCAGACTATGGCTACACCTTC	CVCSPQADYGYTF
.	TRBV5-1	.	TRBJ2-2	TGCGCCTGCAGCTTGGGCCACCTGGACAGAGCGGCCGGGGAGCTGTTTTTT	CACSLGHLDRAAGELFF
.	TRBV29-1	.	TRBJ2-2	TGCAGAGTTGGGAAACGAGACAACGGGGAGCTGTTTTTT	CRVGKRDNGELFF
.	TRBV7-9	TRBD2	TRBJ2-3	TGTGCCGACAGCCTATTAATAGCGGGAGCCACAGATACGCAGTATTTT	CADSLLIAGATDTQYF
.	TRBV29-1	.	TRBJ1-2	TGCAGCGTTGCAATCAGATCGGCCTATGGCTACACCTTC	CSVAIRSAYGYTF
.	TRBV6-5	TRBD2	TRBJ2-2	TGTACCAGCAGCACCTTAGCGGGAGGCACCGGGGAGCTGTTTTTC	CTSSTLAGGTGELFF
.	TRBV11-2	.	TRBJ2-7	TGTGCCAGCAGCTTAAGTGAGCTAGCGTCGTATTACTTC	CASSLSELASYYF
.	TRBV29-1	.	TRBJ2-5	TGCAGCGCAATTCCCTGGACAAGCGGTTTACAAGAGACTCAGTACTTC	CSAIPWTSGLQETQYF
.	TRBV11-2	.	TRBJ2-7	TGTGCCAGCAGCTCACTGGGGGGGGCCACCTACGAGCAGTACTTC	CASSSLGGATYEQYF
once	TRBV11-2	TRBD2	TRBJ2-3	TGTGCCAGCAGCGCGGGACTAGCGTGTATTGTTGATACACTGTATTTT	CASSAGLACIVDTLYF
.	TRBV7-8	.	TRBJ2-7	TGTGCTAGCAGCTTAGTGGTCTACGAGCTGTACTTC	CASSLVVYELYF
.	TRBV21-1	.	TRBJ2-2	TGTGCCAGCAGCAAGAAGGACAGGGCCTGCATCGGGGAGCTGTTTTTT	CASSKKDRACIGELFF
.	TRBV30	TRBD1	TRBJ2-7	TGTTCCTGGAGTCGAACAGGGGGCGACCAGCACTTC	CSWSRTGGDQHF
.	TRBV11-2	.	TRBJ2-7	TGTGCCAGCAGCCGACTAAACCCCGAGGTTGCCAATGAGCAGTACTTC	CASSRLNPEVANEQYF
.	TRBV6-5	.	TRBJ2-2	TGTACCAGCAGTCAGCGAACAGGGTTCACCGGGGAGCTGTTTTTT	CTSSQRTGFTGELFF
.	TRBV6-6	.	TRBJ1-5	TGTGTCAGCAGTTACTCTTTTGGCAGCGGGTCCACAGATATGCAGCATTTT	CVSSYSFGSGSTDMQHF
.	TRBV6-2/TRBV6-3	.	TRBJ2-7	TGTGCCAGCAGTCTTCGGTTAGCGCCAGAGAAGACTTACGAGCAGTACTTC	CASSLRLAPEKTYEQYF
many	TRBV20-1	TRBD2	TRBJ2-7	TGCAGTGCTAGCCAACTAGCGGGATTAAACGAGCAGTACTTC	CSASQLAGLNEQYF
.	TRBV11-2	.	TRBJ2-3	TGTGCCAGCAGCCTGACGCGACGGGGAAGGGGAGATACGCAGTTTTTT	CASSLTRRGRGDTQFF
once	TRBV13	.	TRBJ2-1	TGTGCCAGCAGGGAGGGGAAAAGCAATGAGCAGTTCTTC	CASREGKSNEQFF
.	TRBV12-3/TRBV12-4	TRBD1	TRBJ2-7	TGTGCCAGCAGAAGGACAGGGAACGAGCAGTACTTC	CASRRTGNEQYF
.	TRBV11-3	.	TRBJ2-1	TGTGCCAGCAGTTCGACGGGACACGGCATATTGGATGAGCAGTTTTTC	CASSSTGHGILDEQFF
.	TRBV13	.	TRBJ1-1	TGTGCCAGCAGCTTAGGAGGGTTTGCAATTGGGGGCACTGAAGATTTCTTT	CASSLGGFAIGGTEDFF
.	TRBV6-1	TRBD1	TRBJ2-7	TGTGTCAGCAGTAACGGGACAGGGGGTTATGAGCAGTACTTC	CVSSNGTGGYEQYF
.	TRBV12-3/TRBV12-4	.	TRBJ1-5	TGCGCCAGCAGTCTCACAGGGAATCTGCCCCAGCATTTT	CASSLTGNLPQHF
.	TRBV11-1	.	TRBJ2-5	TGTGCAAGCATCTTAGCAGAGCGCGAAGAGACCCAGTACTTC	CASILAEREETQYF
.	TRBV6-6	TRBD2	TRBJ2-3	TGTGTCAGCAGTTCCACCTTAGACCCGGGAGGCCTGATAGGGCAGTATTTT	CVSSSTLDPGGLIGQYF
.	TRBV28	.	TRBJ1-2	TGTGCCACAACAACATGGGCCACAGAGCTGTATGGCTACACCTTC	CATTTWATELYGYTF
once	TRBV11-2	.	TRBJ2-1	TGTACCAGCAGCACCTCTCTAGCGAGAGGATACAAAGAGCGGTTCTTC	CTSSTSLARGYKERFF
.	TRBV28	.	TRBJ2-1	TGTGTCAGCAGTTTCGAGGGGTGGCAGGAGTGGAATGAGCAAATCTTC	CVSSFEGWQEWNEQIF
.	TRBV11-2	.	TRBJ2-3	TGTGTCAGCAGCTCCGGAACAGGTCTAAGCACAGATACGCAGTATTTT	CVSSSGTGLSTDTQYF
once	TRBV4-3	.	TRBJ2-7	TGCGCCAGCAGCCAGCTACAGGACAGCTCCCTCGAGCAGTATTTC	CASSQLQDSSLEQYF
.	TRBV6-5	.	TRBJ1-5	TGTGCCAGCACCTCGATGCGGGGAAACCGATTACAATCCCAGCATTTT	CASTSMRGNRLQSQHF
.	TRBV29-1	TRBD2	TRBJ2-1	TGCAGCGTTGCCCCTGGACTAGCGGGAGAATTCAGTGAGCAGGTCTTC	CSVAPGLAGEFSEQVF
.	TRBV7-9	TRBD1	TRBJ2-7	TGTGCCTGCAACCAAACGGGACAGCTGGTCGAGCAGTACTTC	CACNQTGQLVEQYF
.	TRBV6-2/TRBV6-3	TRBD2	TRBJ2-7	TGTACCAGCAGCTACCCCGGGACTAGTGGTTACGAGCAGTATTTC	CTSSYPGTSGYEQYF
once	TRBV14	.	TRBJ2-7	TGTGCCAGCAACCAGGCGACGGGGACTGACTACGGGCAGTACTTC	CASNQATGTDYGQYF
.	TRBV4-3	.	TRBJ2-5	TGCGCCAGCAGCCCTACGAGGAGGCAAGAGACCTGGTACTTC	CASSPTRRQETWYF